These T cell receptor beta chains were read from a single sample in a study of CD8 T cells in ankylosing spondylitis. TCRdb reprocessed the 5' RACE reads via MiXCR and lists one record per CDR3 protein. The sample consists of around 230,000 distinct CDR3 sequences, approximately 8% of them appearing once. The specimen was blood, either unsorted or a sorted T cell fraction (not recorded which). These receptors were obtained from a female donor with ankylosing spondylitis or in good health (not recorded which). The CDR3 runs from the conserved cysteine through the conserved F or W. A D gene is named only where the DNA matches it firmly. Clone sizes are given selectively: once, few, many, or a class where the clone is expanded.

cdr3_nt cdr3_aa clone_size j_call d_call v_call
TGTGCCAGCAGTTATTCCGGGACGGGATATTACGAGCAGTACTTC CASSYSGTGYYEQYF many TRBJ2-7 - TRBV27
TGTGCCAGCATCTACCCGGGGGACAGGGGGGATGGAGGCTACACCTTC CASIYPGDRGDGGYTF many TRBJ1-2 TRBD1 TRBV12-3/TRBV12-4
TGCAGTGCCCGACCACAAACGAGGGAGGGGCGGACTTTC CSARPQTREGRTF many TRBJ2-7 TRBD2 TRBV20-1
TGCAGTGCTAGCGGAACAGGGAACTATGGCTACACCTTC CSASGTGNYGYTF few TRBJ1-2 - TRBV20-1
TGTGCCAGCAGCCCATCTCCCCGGGCTAGCGGGAGATTGGATGAGCAGTTCTTC CASSPSPRASGRLDEQFF - TRBJ2-1 TRBD2 TRBV3-1
TGTGCCAGCTCACCCTTTCTGACTAGCGGATACTACAATGAGCAGTTCTTC CASSPFLTSGYYNEQFF - TRBJ2-1 TRBD2 TRBV18
TGCAGCGTTTTAGTAGAGACCCAGTACTTC CSVLVETQYF many TRBJ2-5 - TRBV29-1
TGTGCCAGTAGGACTAGACTAGCGGGGACCCAAGAGACCCAGTACTTC CASRTRLAGTQETQYF - TRBJ2-5 TRBD2 TRBV3-1
TGTGCCATCAGGGGGTCCGGGGAGCTGTTTTTT CAIRGSGELFF many TRBJ2-2 - TRBV10-3
TGCGCCAGCAGCTCAGTTGGGGGTATCTACGAGCAGTACTTC CASSSVGGIYEQYF many TRBJ2-7 - TRBV5-1
TGTGCCAGCAGCTCGGCCCGGGAGGGAGAGACCCAGTACTTC CASSSAREGETQYF few TRBJ2-5 TRBD2 TRBV11-2
TGCGCCAGCAGCTTCGAGACATATAATTCACCCCTCCACTTT CASSFETYNSPLHF many TRBJ1-6 - TRBV5-1
TGCAGTGCCCCCGCCTACTTTCGAGATACGCAGTATTTT CSAPAYFRDTQYF many TRBJ2-3 - TRBV20-1
TGTGCCAGCAGTGTACGACCTGGGGGGAGGACTTTCTTT CASSVRPGGRTFF many TRBJ1-1 - TRBV6-1
TGTGCCAGCAGCCAATTCCAATGGGGCTACACCTTC CASSQFQWGYTF many TRBJ1-2 - TRBV14
TGTGCCAGCAGCTTAATCGGACTAGCGGGGGAGGATACGCAGTATTTT CASSLIGLAGEDTQYF many TRBJ2-3 TRBD2 TRBV7-2
TGTGCCAGCAGCCCGGATCAGGGAGGAAGGACTGAAGCTTTCTTT CASSPDQGGRTEAFF many TRBJ1-1 - TRBV2
TGTGCCAGCAGCCTAGGGACTTGGTACCTAGATGAGCAGTTCTTC CASSLGTWYLDEQFF - TRBJ2-1 - TRBV7-9
TGTGCCAGCAGCTTAGGACTAGCGGGAGGCGCAGATACGCAGTATTTT CASSLGLAGGADTQYF many TRBJ2-3 TRBD2 TRBV7-3
TGTGCCACCAGCACTCAGGCCTACTACGAGCAGTACTTC CATSTQAYYEQYF many TRBJ2-7 - TRBV15
TGTGCCAGCATCCCGGGACTAGAGTACAATGAGCAGTTCTTC CASIPGLEYNEQFF many TRBJ2-1 TRBD2 TRBV7-9
TGCGCCAGCAGTGCGTACAGGGGGTATGGCACCGGGGAGCTGTTTTTT CASSAYRGYGTGELFF many TRBJ2-2 TRBD1 TRBV10-2
TGTGCCAGCAGCGGGGGCTCCAGCTATGGCTACACCTTC CASSGGSSYGYTF many TRBJ1-2 - TRBV9
TGTGCCAGCAGCCCCCCCACAGATGCGCAGTATTTT CASSPPTDAQYF - TRBJ2-3 - TRBV7-2
TGTGCCAGCAGCCCTATTAGGAGCGGGAGGGGGGAGACCCAGTACTTC CASSPIRSGRGETQYF few TRBJ2-5 TRBD2 TRBV27
TGCAGCGTCTGGAACAGGGGAAGAAACACCATATATTTT CSVWNRGRNTIYF - TRBJ1-3 TRBD1 TRBV29-1
TGTGCCAGCAGTCCGCGGACAGTACAAGAGACCCAGTACTTC CASSPRTVQETQYF many TRBJ2-5 - TRBV6-5
TGCAGTGCTAGTCCCTACAGACTAGCGGGAGGGCCGGGGGGAGAGACCCAGTACTTC CSASPYRLAGGPGGETQYF many TRBJ2-5 TRBD2 TRBV20-1
TGCAGTGCTGACCTTAGCGGAGGGGAGCAGTACTTC CSADLSGGEQYF many TRBJ2-7 - TRBV20-1
TGTGCTAGTGGTTCAGACAGCAACAATGAGCAGTTCTTC CASGSDSNNEQFF - TRBJ2-1 - TRBV12-5
TGTGCCATCAGTGAGGGACAGATGTACGAGCAGTACTTC CAISEGQMYEQYF many TRBJ2-7 - TRBV10-3
TGTGCCAGCAGCCCGACTAGCGGGAGAGGATCCTACAATGAGCAGTTCTTC CASSPTSGRGSYNEQFF many TRBJ2-1 TRBD2 TRBV5-6
TGCAGTGCCATAAGCGGGACCCAAGAGACCCAGTACTTC CSAISGTQETQYF many TRBJ2-5 TRBD2 TRBV20-1
TGCGCTTATTCTGGACAGGACTACGAGCAGTACTTC CAYSGQDYEQYF many TRBJ2-7 TRBD1 TRBV20-1
TGCAGTTTAAGGGCTAGCGGAAACTACGAGCAGTACTTC CSLRASGNYEQYF - TRBJ2-7 TRBD2 TRBV20-1
TGTGCCAGCAGCCAAGATTCAGGGCCCCTGGGGGACAATGAGCAGTTCTTC CASSQDSGPLGDNEQFF many TRBJ2-1 - TRBV3-1
TGTGCCAGCAGCAGGACGTTTTACGAGCAGTACTTC CASSRTFYEQYF many TRBJ2-7 - TRBV3-1
TGTGCCAGCACCGGTAGCGGGAGAGTAAATGAGCAGTTCTTC CASTGSGRVNEQFF many TRBJ2-1 TRBD2 TRBV6-2/TRBV6-3
TGTGCCAGCAGCGACAGGGGACAGAACTATGGCTACACCTTC CASSDRGQNYGYTF many TRBJ1-2 TRBD1 TRBV7-2
TGTGCCAGCAGCTTAGAAGGGACGGTTAATGAAAAACTGTTTTTT CASSLEGTVNEKLFF many TRBJ1-4 - TRBV7-9
TGTGCCAGTAGTATTTCTAGCGGGAGACCGACCTCCAATGAGCAGTTCTTC CASSISSGRPTSNEQFF - TRBJ2-1 TRBD2 TRBV19
TGTGCCAGCACCCTCCCGGGGAGGGGAGTAACCGGGGAGCTGTTTTTT CASTLPGRGVTGELFF - TRBJ2-2 TRBD2 TRBV14
TGTGCCAGCAGCGGGGGACCTATTGGTGAGCAGTTCTTC CASSGGPIGEQFF few TRBJ2-1 - TRBV2
TGTGCCAGCTCGGCGACAGTTTATACCTCCGGCGGGGGCCTCGACGAGCAGTACTTC CASSATVYTSGGGLDEQYF many TRBJ2-7 - TRBV18
TGCAGTGCTAGAGGGGTTTGGGCACGGGGCACCGGGGAGCTGTTTTTT CSARGVWARGTGELFF many TRBJ2-2 - TRBV20-1
TGTGCCAGCTCACCCGGACAGGGAGAAGAGGAGACCCAGTACTTC CASSPGQGEEETQYF few TRBJ2-5 TRBD1 TRBV18